This T cell receptor beta chain is from a study of T cells in Graves' hyperthyroidism and ophthalmopathy. Overall study results and limits: Median prediction lead before ophthalmopathy onset was around seven months with the model.

Amplification of TCR beta CDR3 regions was performed using RNA transcripts as template. A first-round RT-PCR of the TCR CDR3 used the HTBI primer set. TCRdb independently ran MiXCR on the multiplex PCR reads; one entry per CDR3 protein. The table shows 550,000 to 850,000 distinct CDR3 sequences, with around 20% occurring only once. In this sample, this clonotype turned up many times. Its target is unknown. Patients aged 18 to 65 had newly diagnosed hyperthyroidism lasting under 2 months. CDR3 length: 12 amino acids. Trimming took 1 base from V and 5 from J, leaving 9 bases between them. Germline assignment: CDR1 GTSNPN and CDR2 SVGIG (reference sequence).

The material sequenced was blood. The source is a woman between 50 and 59 years old with Graves' hyperthyroidism that later progressed to Graves' ophthalmopathy. The V call is TRBV30, the J call TRBJ2-7; possibly TRBD1 for D (6 bases). Here the CDR3 reads CAWSGYRDEQYF. CDR3 DNA: TGTGCCTGGAGTGGGTACAGGGACGAGCAGTACTTC.